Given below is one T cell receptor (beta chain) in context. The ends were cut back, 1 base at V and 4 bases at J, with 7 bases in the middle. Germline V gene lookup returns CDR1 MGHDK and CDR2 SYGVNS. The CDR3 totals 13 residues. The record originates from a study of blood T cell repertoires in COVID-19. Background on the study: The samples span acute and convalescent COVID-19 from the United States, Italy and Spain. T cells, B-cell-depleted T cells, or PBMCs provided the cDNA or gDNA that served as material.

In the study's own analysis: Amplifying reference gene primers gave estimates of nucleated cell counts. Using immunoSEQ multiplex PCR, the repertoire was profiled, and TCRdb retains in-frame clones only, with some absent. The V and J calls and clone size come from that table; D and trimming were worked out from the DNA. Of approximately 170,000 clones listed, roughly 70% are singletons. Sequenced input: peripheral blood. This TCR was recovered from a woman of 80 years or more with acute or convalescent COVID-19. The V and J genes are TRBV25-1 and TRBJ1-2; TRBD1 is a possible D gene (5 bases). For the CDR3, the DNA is TGTGCCAGCAGTGAATTTGACAGCTATGGCTACACCTTC. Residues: CASSEFDSYGYTF.